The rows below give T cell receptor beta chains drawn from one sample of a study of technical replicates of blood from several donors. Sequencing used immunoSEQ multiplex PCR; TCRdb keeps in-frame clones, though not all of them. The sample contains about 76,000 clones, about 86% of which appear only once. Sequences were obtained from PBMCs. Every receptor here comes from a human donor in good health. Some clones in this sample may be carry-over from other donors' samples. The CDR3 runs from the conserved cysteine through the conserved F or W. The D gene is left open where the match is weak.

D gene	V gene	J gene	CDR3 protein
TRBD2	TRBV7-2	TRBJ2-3	CASSSRIAGGADTQYF
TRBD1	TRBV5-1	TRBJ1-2	CASSSDRVPYGYTF
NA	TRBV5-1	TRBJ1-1	CASSLLGGPNTEAFF
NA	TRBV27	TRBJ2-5	CASSLSGGRVGETQYF
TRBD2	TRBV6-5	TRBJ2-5	CASSSGLAPQETQYF
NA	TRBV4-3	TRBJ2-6	CASSLRGAGARPSGANVLTF
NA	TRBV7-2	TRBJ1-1	CASSFVRSTEAFF
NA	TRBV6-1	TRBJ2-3	CASSELYSTSTDTQYF
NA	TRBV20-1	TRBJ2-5	CSARDLETQYF
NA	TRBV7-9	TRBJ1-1	CASSGQDLLNTEAFF
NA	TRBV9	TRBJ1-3	CASSVDFGYSGNTIYF
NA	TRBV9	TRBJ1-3	CASSDGAGNTIYF
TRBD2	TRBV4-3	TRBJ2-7	CASSQEMRAGDEQYF
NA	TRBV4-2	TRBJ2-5	CASSQDGQETQYF
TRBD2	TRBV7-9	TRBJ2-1	CASSPRKTSGTGEQFF
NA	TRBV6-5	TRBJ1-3	CASSADFSSGNTIYF
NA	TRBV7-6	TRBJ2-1	CASSLGASVTQEQFF
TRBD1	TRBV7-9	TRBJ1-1	CASSLAPGTATGDTEAFF
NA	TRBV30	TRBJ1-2	CASNLGSHGYTF
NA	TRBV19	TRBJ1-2	CASSPSLAPNYGYTF
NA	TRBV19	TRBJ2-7	CASQPGKAGEQYF
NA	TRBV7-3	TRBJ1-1	CASSWGQTAEAFF
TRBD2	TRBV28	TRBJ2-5	CASSLSGRGETQYF
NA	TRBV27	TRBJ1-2	CASSSSQGDGYTF
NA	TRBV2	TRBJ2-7	CASTGREAYEQYF